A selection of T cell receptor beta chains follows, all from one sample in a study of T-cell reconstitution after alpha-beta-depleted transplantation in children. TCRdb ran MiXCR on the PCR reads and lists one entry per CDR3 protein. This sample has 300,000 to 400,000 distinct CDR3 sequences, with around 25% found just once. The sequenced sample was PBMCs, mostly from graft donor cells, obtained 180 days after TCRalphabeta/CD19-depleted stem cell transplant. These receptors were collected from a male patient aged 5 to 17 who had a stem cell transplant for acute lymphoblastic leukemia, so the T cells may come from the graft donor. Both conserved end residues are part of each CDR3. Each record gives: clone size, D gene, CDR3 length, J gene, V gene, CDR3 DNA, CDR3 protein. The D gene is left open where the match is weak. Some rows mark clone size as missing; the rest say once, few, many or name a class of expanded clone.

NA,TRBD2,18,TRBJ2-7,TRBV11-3,TGTGCCAGCAGCTTTCGCCTGTCTAGCGGGAGGAGCGGCTACGAGCAGTACTTC,CASSFRLSSGRSGYEQYF
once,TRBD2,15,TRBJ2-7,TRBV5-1,TGCGCCAGCAGCTTGGTGACTAGCGGGAGTTCCGAGCAGTACTTC,CASSLVTSGSSEQYF
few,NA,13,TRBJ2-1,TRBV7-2,TGTGCCAGCAGCCGGTATCCCGGAAGTGAGCAGTTCTTC,CASSRYPGSEQFF
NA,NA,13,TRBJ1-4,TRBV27,TGTGCCAGCAGGAGGGTGAACGGTGAAAAACTGTTTTTT,CASRRVNGEKLFF
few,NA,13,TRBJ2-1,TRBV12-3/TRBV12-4,TGTGCCAGCAGTCCCGAGCACTACAATGAGCAGTTCTTC,CASSPEHYNEQFF
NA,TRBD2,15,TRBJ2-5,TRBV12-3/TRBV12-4,TGTGCCAGCAGTTTTGAGGGAGGGCCAGGGGAGACCCAGTACTTC,CASSFEGGPGETQYF
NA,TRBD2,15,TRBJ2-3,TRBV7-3,TGTGCCAGCAGTCCCTCCGGGAGGCAGACAGATACGCAGTATTTT,CASSPSGRQTDTQYF
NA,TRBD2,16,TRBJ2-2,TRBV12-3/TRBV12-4,TGTGCCAGCAGGCTCCCGGGACTACCGAACACCGGGGAGCTGTTTTTT,CASRLPGLPNTGELFF
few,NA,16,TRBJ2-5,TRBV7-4,TGTGCCAGCAGCTTCGGGACCCATGATAGGCAAGAGACCCAGTACTTC,CASSFGTHDRQETQYF
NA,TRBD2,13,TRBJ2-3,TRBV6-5,TGTGCCAGCAGTTACGAAACCGGGACTAGGTTTCATTTT,CASSYETGTRFHF
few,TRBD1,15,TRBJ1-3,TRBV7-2,TGTGCCAGCAGCCACCAACCGGGACAGAGAGTTTCCATATATTTT,CASSHQPGQRVSIYF
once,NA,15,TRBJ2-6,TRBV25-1,TGTGCCAGCAGTGAATCCAGGGTGGGGGCCAACGTCCTGACTTTC,CASSESRVGANVLTF
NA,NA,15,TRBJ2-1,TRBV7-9,TGTGCCAGCAGCGCTCTAGGGCTAGCCTACAATGAGCAGTTCTTC,CASSALGLAYNEQFF
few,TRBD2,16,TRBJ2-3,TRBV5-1,TGCGCCAGCAGCTTGGCACTAGCGGGAAGCACAGATACGCAGTATTTT,CASSLALAGSTDTQYF
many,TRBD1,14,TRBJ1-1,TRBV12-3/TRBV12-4,TGTGCCAGCAGACGGGACAGGGGGAACACTGAAGCTTTCTTT,CASRRDRGNTEAFF
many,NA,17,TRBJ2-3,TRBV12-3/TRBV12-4,TGTGCCAGCAGTTTATCATTTTACGGGCGGAGCACAGATACGCAGTATTTT,CASSLSFYGRSTDTQYF
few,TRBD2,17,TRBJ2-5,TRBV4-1,TGCGCCAGCCGGCCGGGACTAGCGGTGGGGCTTCAAGAGACCCAGTACTTC,CASRPGLAVGLQETQYF
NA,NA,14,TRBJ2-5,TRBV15,TGTGCCACCGGTGAATCCGGGACCCAAGAGACCCAGTACTTC,CATGESGTQETQYF
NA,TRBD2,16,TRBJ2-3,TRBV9,TGTGCCAGCAGCGTAGATGGGGGGGACAGCACAGATACGCAGTATTTT,CASSVDGGDSTDTQYF
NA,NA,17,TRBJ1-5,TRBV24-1,TGTGCCACTATCGAATTACCGGGGGACCTAGGCAATCAGCCCCAGCATTTT,CATIELPGDLGNQPQHF
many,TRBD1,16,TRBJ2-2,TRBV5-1,TGCGCCAGCAGCTTTATCGCAGGGGGAAACACCGGGGAGCTGTTTTTT,CASSFIAGGNTGELFF
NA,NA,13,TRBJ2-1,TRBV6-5,TGTGCCAGCAGTTACAGGTCCTACAATGAGCAGTTCTTC,CASSYRSYNEQFF
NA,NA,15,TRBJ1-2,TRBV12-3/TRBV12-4,TGTGCCAGCAGCCCCTCCTCGGGCCTAAGGTATGGCTACACCTTC,CASSPSSGLRYGYTF
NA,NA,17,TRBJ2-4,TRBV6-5,TGTGCCAGCAGTTTTTTCTATCCCAGGCTAGCCAAAAACATTCAGTACTTC,CASSFFYPRLAKNIQYF
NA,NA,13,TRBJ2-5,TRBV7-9,TGTGCCAGCAGCTTAATCCGACAAGAGACCCAGTACTTC,CASSLIRQETQYF
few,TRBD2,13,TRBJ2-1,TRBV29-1,TGCAGCGTTAAACTAGCGGCAGGGAATGAGCAGTTCTTC,CSVKLAAGNEQFF
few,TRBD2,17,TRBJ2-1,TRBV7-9,TGTGCCAGCAGCCCTTCTAGCGGGAGGGCTGTCCACAATGAGCAGTTCTTC,CASSPSSGRAVHNEQFF
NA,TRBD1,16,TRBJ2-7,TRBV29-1,TGCAGCGTTGTTGGGTTCCCGGGACAGAGCTCCTACGAGCAGTACTTC,CSVVGFPGQSSYEQYF
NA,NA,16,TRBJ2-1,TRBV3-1,TGTGCCAGCAGCCATAGGGGAGTAGGCTCCTACAATGAGCAGTTCTTC,CASSHRGVGSYNEQFF